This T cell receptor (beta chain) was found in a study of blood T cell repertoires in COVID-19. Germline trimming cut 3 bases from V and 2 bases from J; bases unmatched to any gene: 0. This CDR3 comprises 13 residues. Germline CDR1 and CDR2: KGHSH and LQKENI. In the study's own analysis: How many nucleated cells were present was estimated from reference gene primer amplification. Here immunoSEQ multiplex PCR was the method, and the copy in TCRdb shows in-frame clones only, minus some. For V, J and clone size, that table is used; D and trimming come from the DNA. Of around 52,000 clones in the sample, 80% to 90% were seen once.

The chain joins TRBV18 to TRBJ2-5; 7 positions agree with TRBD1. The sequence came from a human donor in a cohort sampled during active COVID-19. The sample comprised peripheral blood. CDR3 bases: TGTGCCAGCTCACCGGGACAGCAAGAGACCCAGTACTTC. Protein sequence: CASSPGQQETQYF. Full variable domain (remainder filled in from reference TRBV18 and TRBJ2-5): NAGVMQNPRHLVRRRGQEARLRCSPMKGHSHVYWYRQLPEEGLKFMVYLQKENIIDESGMPKERFSAEFPKEGPSILRIQQVVRGDSAAYFCASSPGQQETQYFGPGTRLLVL.